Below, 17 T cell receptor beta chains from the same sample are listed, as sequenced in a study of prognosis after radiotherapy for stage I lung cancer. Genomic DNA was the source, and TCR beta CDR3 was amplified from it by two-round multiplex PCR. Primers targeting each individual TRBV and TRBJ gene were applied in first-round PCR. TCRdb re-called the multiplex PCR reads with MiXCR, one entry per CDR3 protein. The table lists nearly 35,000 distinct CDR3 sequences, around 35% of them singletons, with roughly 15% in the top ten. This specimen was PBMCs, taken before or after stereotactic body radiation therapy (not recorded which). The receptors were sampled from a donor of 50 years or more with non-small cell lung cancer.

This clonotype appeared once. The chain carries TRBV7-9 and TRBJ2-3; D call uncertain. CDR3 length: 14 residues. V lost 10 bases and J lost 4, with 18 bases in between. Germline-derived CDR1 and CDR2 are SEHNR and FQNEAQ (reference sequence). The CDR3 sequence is CAIIPALSADTQYF. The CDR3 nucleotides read TGTGCCATCATCCCAGCACTAAGCGCAGATACGCAGTATTTT.

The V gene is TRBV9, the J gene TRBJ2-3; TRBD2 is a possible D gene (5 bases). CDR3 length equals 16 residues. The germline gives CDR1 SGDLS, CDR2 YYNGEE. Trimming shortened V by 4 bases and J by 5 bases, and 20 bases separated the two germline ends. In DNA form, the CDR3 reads TGTGCCAGCAGCATACAAGCGGAGCCGAGCGGAGATACGCAGTATTTT. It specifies CASSIQAEPSGDTQYF.

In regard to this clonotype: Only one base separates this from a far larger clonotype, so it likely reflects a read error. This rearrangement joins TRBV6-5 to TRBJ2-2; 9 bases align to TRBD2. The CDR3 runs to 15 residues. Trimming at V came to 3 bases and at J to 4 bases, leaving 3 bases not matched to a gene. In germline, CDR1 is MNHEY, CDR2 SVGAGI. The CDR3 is CASSYSGRVTGELFF. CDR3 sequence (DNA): TGTGCCAGCAGTTATAGCGGGAGAGTCACCGGGGAGCTGTTTTTT.

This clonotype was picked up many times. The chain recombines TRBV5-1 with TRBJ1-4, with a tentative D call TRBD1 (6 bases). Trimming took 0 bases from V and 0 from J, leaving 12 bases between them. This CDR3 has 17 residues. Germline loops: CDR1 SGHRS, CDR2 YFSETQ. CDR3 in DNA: TGCGCCAGCAGCTTGGGGGGGACAACTGCAACTAATGAAAAACTGTTTTTT. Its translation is CASSLGGTTATNEKLFF.

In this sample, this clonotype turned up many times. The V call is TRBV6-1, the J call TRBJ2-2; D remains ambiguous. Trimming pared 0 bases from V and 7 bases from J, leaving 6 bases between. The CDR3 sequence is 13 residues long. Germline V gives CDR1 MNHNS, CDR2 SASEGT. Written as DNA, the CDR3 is TGTGCCAGCAGTGAAGCGGGCATCGGGGAGCTGTTTTTT. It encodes CASSEAGIGELFF.

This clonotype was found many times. CDR3 sequence: CASSLRQAITDTQYF. The DNA of the CDR3 is TGTGCCAGCAGCTTACGCCAGGCGATCACAGATACGCAGTATTTT. This chain connects TRBV7-8 to TRBJ2-3; D remains unclear. The CDR3 has 15 residues. Germline V gene data show CDR1 as SGHVS and CDR2 as FQNEAQ. V lost 2 bases to trimming and J lost 2 bases, with 11 bases between them.

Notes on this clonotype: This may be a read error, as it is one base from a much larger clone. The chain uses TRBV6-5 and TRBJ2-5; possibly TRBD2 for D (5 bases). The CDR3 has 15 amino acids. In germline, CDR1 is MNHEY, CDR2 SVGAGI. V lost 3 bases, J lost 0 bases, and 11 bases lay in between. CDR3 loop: CASSYSGIHQETQYF. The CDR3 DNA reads TGTGCCAGCAGTTATTCGGGGATACACCAAGAGACCCAGTACTTC.

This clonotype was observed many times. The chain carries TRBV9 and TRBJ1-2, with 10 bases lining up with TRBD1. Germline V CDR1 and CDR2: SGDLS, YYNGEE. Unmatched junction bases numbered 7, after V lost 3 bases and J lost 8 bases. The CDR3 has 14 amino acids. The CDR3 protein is CASSALTGGSGYTF. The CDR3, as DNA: TGTGCCAGCAGCGCACTGACAGGGGGCAGCGGCTACACCTTC.

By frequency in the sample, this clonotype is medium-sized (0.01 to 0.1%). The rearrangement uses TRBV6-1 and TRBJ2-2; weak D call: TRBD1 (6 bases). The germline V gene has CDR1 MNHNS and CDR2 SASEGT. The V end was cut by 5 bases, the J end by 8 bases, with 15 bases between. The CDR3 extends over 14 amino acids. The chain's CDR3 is CASSNRVPEGELFF. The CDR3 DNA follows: TGTGCCAGCAGTAACAGGGTTCCCGAAGGGGAGCTGTTTTTT.

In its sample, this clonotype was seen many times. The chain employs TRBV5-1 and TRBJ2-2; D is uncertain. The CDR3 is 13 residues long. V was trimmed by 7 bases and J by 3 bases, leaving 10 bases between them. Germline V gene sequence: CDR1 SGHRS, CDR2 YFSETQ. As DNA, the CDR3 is TGCGCCAGCGGCGGTTCTGACACCGGGGAGCTGTTTTTT. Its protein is CASGGSDTGELFF.

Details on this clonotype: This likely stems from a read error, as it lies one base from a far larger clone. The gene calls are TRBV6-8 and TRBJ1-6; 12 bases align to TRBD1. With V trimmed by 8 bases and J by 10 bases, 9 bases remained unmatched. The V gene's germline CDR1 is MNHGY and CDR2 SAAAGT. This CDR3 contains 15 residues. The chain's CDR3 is CASCWGQGAESPLHF. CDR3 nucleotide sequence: TGTGCCAGCTGTTGGGGACAGGGGGCAGAATCACCCCTCCACTTT.

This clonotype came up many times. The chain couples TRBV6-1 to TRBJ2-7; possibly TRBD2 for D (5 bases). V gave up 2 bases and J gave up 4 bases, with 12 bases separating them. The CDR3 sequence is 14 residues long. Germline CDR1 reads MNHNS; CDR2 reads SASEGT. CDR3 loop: CASSEFPGGYEQYF. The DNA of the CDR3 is TGTGCCAGCAGTGAATTTCCCGGCGGGTACGAGCAGTACTTC.

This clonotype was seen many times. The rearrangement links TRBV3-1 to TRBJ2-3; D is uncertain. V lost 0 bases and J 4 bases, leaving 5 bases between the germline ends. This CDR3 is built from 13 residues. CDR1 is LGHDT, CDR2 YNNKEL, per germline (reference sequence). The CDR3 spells CASSQDWSDTQYF. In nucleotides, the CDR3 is TGTGCCAGCAGCCAAGATTGGTCAGATACGCAGTATTTT.

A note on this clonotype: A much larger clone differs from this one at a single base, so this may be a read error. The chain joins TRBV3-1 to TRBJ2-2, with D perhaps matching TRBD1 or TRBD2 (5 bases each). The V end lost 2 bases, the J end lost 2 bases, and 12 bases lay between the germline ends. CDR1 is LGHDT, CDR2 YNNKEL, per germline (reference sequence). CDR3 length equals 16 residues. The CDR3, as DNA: TGTGCCAGCAGCCAACGAGGGGCTTGTAACACCGGGGAGCTGTTTTTT. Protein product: CASSQRGACNTGELFF. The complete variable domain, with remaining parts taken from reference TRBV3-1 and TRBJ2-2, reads DTAVSQTPKYLVTQMGNDKSIKCEQNLGHDTMYWYKQDSKKFLKIMFSYNNKELIINETVPNRFSPKSPDKAHLNLHINSLELGDSAVYFCASSQRGACNTGELFFGEGSRLTVL.

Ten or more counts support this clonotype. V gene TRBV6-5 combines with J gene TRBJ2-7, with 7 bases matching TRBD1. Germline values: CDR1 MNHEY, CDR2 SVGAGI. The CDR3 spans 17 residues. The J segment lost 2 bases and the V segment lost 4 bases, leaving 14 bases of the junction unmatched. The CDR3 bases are TGTGCCAGCAGTTCCGGACAGGTTTCGACCGTGACCTACGAGCAGTACTTC. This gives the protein CASSSGQVSTVTYEQYF.

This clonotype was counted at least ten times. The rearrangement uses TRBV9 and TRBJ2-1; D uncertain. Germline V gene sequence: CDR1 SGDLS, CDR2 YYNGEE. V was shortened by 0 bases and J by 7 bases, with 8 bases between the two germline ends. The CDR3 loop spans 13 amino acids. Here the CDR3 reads CASSVDVFNEQFF. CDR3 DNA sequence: TGTGCCAGCAGCGTAGATGTATTTAATGAGCAGTTCTTC.

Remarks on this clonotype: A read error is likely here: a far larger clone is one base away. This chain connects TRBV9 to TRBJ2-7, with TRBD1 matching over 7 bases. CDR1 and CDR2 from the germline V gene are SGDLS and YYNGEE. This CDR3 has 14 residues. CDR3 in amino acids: CPSSFRQGVNEQYF. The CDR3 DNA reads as TGTCCCAGCAGTTTCCGACAGGGAGTGAACGAGCAGTACTTC.